The rows below give T cell receptor beta chains drawn from one sample of a study of long-term antiretroviral therapy in people with HIV. Measured with immunoSEQ multiplex PCR; TCRdb has only the in-frame clones, and not every one. The sample comprises about 23,000 clones, about 88% of which are singletons, and just under 6.5% rests with the top ten. The starting material was unsorted PBMCs, obtained 0.6 years after starting antiretroviral therapy. The source of these receptors is a man aged 55 to 70 with HIV. Both conserved end residues are part of each CDR3.

V gene	J gene	CDR3 protein
TRBV29-1	TRBJ2-3	CSVTPSGGVTDTQYF
TRBV2	TRBJ2-7	CASSADSYSYEQYF
TRBV5-1	TRBJ2-7	CASSWAPSYEQYF
TRBV9	TRBJ2-1	CASSQTPATYNEQFF
TRBV5-1	TRBJ2-1	CASSPARAGALQFF
TRBV5-1	TRBJ2-3	CASSLAGQGVADTQYF
TRBV19	TRBJ2-1	CASRDPGTTSEQFF
TRBV19	TRBJ1-5	CASSIRRETSNQPQHF
TRBV5-1	TRBJ1-6	CASSLDTNSPLHF
TRBV2	TRBJ2-5	CASSGDRGPGTQYF
TRBV25-1	TRBJ2-5	CASSELGQGETQYF
TRBV23-1	TRBJ2-7	CASSQGGQHSYEQYF
TRBV6-6	TRBJ2-5	CASKERWGETQYF
TRBV5-1	TRBJ2-7	CASSLAWQGATPNGYEQYF
TRBV5-5	TRBJ1-2	CASSSTTRTGLYTF
TRBV7-2	TRBJ2-7	CASSLVGSTGGREQYF
TRBV11-3	TRBJ2-2	CASSLSQGADTGELFF
TRBV4-1	TRBJ1-3	CASSQGPRGNTIYF
TRBV2	TRBJ2-1	CASASFSEQFF
TRBV28	TRBJ1-1	CASSLQGRGTEAFF
TRBV7-2	TRBJ2-7	CASSLGGGEAYEQYF
TRBV10-1	TRBJ2-3	CASSEAGLSTDTQYF
TRBV10-3	TRBJ2-5	CAISEPNRGKETQYF
TRBV27	TRBJ1-1	CASSLKSSTEAFF
TRBV11-1	TRBJ2-7	CASSSGGENPREQYF
TRBV29-1	TRBJ1-5	CSAYPPAGTGDGQPQHF
TRBV5-6	TRBJ2-7	CASSSGTQSSYEQYF
TRBV5-3	TRBJ2-7	CARPGGIYYEQYF
TRBV10-1	TRBJ2-5	CASSVGGLGETQYF
TRBV28	TRBJ1-1	CASSVIRTAEAFF
TRBV27	TRBJ2-1	CASSLLRRGSSYNEQFF
TRBV2	TRBJ2-3	CASRLLLGASTDTQYF
TRBV27	TRBJ2-7	CASGQEGLAGVWYEQYF